A selection of T cell receptor beta chains follows, all from one sample in a study of blood T cell repertoires in COVID-19. TCRdb's table, derived via immunoSEQ multiplex PCR, lists solely in-frame clones and lacks some. This table has 150,000 to 250,000 clones, roughly 94% appearing once. Sequencing used peripheral blood. Every receptor here comes from a man aged 25-40 years with COVID-19, enrolled during active disease. CDR3s include the opening cysteine and the closing phenylalanine or tryptophan. The D gene is left open where the match is weak. Expanded clones are given a class, and other clones once, few, many or no size at all.

j_call d_call v_call clone_size cdr3_aa cdr3_nt
TRBJ1-5 TRBD1 TRBV20-1 NA CSASIQGGTNQPQHF TGCAGTGCTAGTATACAGGGGGGAACCAATCAGCCCCAGCATTTT
TRBJ1-2 TRBD1 TRBV19 NA CASSFGTGQIYNYGYTF TGTGCCAGTAGTTTCGGGACAGGTCAAATTTATAACTATGGCTACACCTTC
TRBJ1-4 TRBD1 TRBV5-1 NA CASSSDRGGEKLFF TGCGCCAGCAGCTCAGACAGGGGAGGTGAAAAACTGTTTTTT
TRBJ1-2 NA TRBV6-5 NA CASSYAGGDYGYTF TGTGCCAGCAGTTACGCGGGGGGAGACTATGGCTACACCTTC
TRBJ1-1 TRBD1 TRBV5-5 NA CASSLQGWYGSTEAFF TGTGCCAGCAGCCTACAGGGGTGGTATGGGAGCACTGAAGCTTTCTTT
TRBJ1-4 NA TRBV6-5 NA CAMTQGTPEKLFF TGTGCCATGACCCAGGGGACGCCGGAAAAACTGTTTTTT
TRBJ1-1 NA TRBV29-1 NA CSVEGHELVEAFF TGCAGCGTTGAGGGACACGAGTTAGTGGAAGCTTTCTTT
TRBJ1-1 TRBD1 TRBV4-1 NA CASSQHPQGARAEAFF TGCGCCAGCAGCCAACACCCACAGGGGGCGCGGGCTGAAGCTTTCTTT
TRBJ1-6 NA TRBV30 once CAWSVPVLDSGGPLHF TGTGCCTGGAGTGTACCCGTTCTGGACTCCGGAGGGCCCCTCCACTTT
TRBJ1-6 TRBD1 TRBV5-1 NA CASSLGTRGPGNSPLHF TGCGCCAGCAGCTTGGGTACCAGGGGGCCGGGTAATTCACCCCTCCACTTT
TRBJ2-1 NA TRBV5-1 NA CASSLYQGNSYNEQFF TGCGCCAGCAGCTTGTATCAGGGAAACTCCTACAATGAGCAGTTCTTC
TRBJ2-1 NA TRBV27 NA CASSLSGVSYNEQFF TGTGCCAGCAGTTTATCAGGGGTCTCCTACAATGAGCAGTTCTTC
TRBJ2-1 TRBD2 TRBV6-5 NA CASSSQLAGAHNEQFF TGTGCCAGCAGTTCCCAACTAGCGGGGGCCCACAATGAGCAGTTCTTC
TRBJ1-1 NA TRBV2 NA CASSEGSGYTEAFF TGTGCCAGCAGTGAGGGGAGTGGGTACACTGAAGCTTTCTTT
TRBJ1-5 TRBD1 TRBV2 NA CASRKIGDRGLQPQHF TGTGCCAGCAGGAAAATAGGGGACAGGGGGCTTCAGCCCCAGCATTTT
TRBJ1-2 NA TRBV29-1 NA CSVEEGSNYGYTF TGCAGCGTTGAGGAGGGGTCTAACTATGGCTACACCTTC
TRBJ1-1 TRBD1 TRBV4-1 NA CASSQDPVQGGAFF TGCGCCAGCAGCCAAGATCCCGTTCAGGGGGGAGCTTTCTTT
TRBJ1-6 NA TRBV30 NA CAWSTPGLGFMSPLHF TGTGCCTGGAGTACCCCGGGACTGGGGTTCATGTCACCCCTCCACTTT
TRBJ1-2 TRBD1 TRBV3-1/TRBV3-2 NA CASSQSFRTGRKNYGYTF TGTGCCAGCAGCCAAAGTTTCAGGACAGGGAGAAAAAACTATGGCTACACCTTC
TRBJ1-3 NA TRBV5-1 NA CASSLGQQSSGNTIYF TGCGCCAGCAGCCTCGGACAGCAGAGCTCTGGAAACACCATATATTTT
TRBJ1-3 TRBD1 TRBV28 NA CASSYSTGAGNTIYF TGTGCCAGCAGTTACTCTACAGGGGCTGGAAACACCATATATTTT
TRBJ2-1 NA TRBV24-1 NA CATSDHAAGDNEQFF TGTGCCACCAGTGATCACGCTGCCGGGGACAATGAGCAGTTCTTC
TRBJ2-5 NA TRBV7-2 NA CASSLVRGTETQYF TGTGCCAGCAGCTTAGTTCGAGGTACAGAGACCCAGTACTTC
TRBJ1-1 NA TRBV6-1 few CASSEYGAERNRAFF TGTGCCAGCAGTGAATATGGAGCAGAAAGGAATCGGGCTTTCTTT
TRBJ2-3 NA TRBV29-1 NA CSANRMGTDTQYF TGCAGCGCGAACAGGATGGGGACAGATACGCAGTATTTT
TRBJ1-4 TRBD1 TRBV10-2 NA CASSDRGQSNEKLFF TGCGCCAGCAGCGACAGGGGGCAGTCTAATGAAAAACTGTTTTTT
TRBJ1-5 NA TRBV5-1 NA CASSLRGSQPQHF TGCGCCAGCAGCTTAAGGGGGTCTCAGCCCCAGCATTTT
TRBJ1-6 TRBD1 TRBV4-1 once CASSQATTGLGSPLHF TGCGCCAGCAGCCAAGCCACGACAGGGTTGGGATCACCCCTCCACTTT
TRBJ1-1 NA TRBV11-2 NA CASSLVGRLMNTEAFF TGTGCCAGCAGCTTAGTGGGCCGGCTCATGAACACTGAAGCTTTCTTT
TRBJ2-4 TRBD2 TRBV11-2 NA CASTYASGGWAKNIQYF TGTGCCAGCACCTACGCTAGCGGGGGCTGGGCCAAAAACATTCAGTACTTC
TRBJ1-6 NA TRBV15 NA CATSRAKGEPLHF TGTGCCACCAGCAGAGCCAAAGGAGAACCCCTCCACTTT
TRBJ2-2 TRBD1 TRBV11-2 NA CASSLTVQGAYTGELFF TGTGCCAGCAGTCTCACCGTTCAGGGGGCTTACACCGGGGAGCTGTTTTTT
TRBJ1-1 NA TRBV4-1 NA CASSHQVQVNTEAFF TGCGCCAGCAGCCATCAGGTACAGGTCAACACTGAAGCTTTCTTT
TRBJ1-2 NA TRBV20-1 NA CSASGGDYGYTF TGCAGTGCTAGTGGGGGCGACTATGGCTACACCTTC
TRBJ1-2 NA TRBV30 NA CAWSPAVDGYTF TGTGCCTGGAGTCCCGCAGTGGATGGCTACACCTTC
TRBJ1-1 NA TRBV6-5 NA CASRGGAEAFF TGTGCCAGCAGGGGGGGGGCCGAAGCTTTCTTT
TRBJ2-1 TRBD2 TRBV11-2 NA CASSLDLSGGIREQFF TGTGCCAGCAGCTTAGATCTTAGCGGGGGGATACGGGAGCAGTTCTTC
TRBJ1-6 TRBD1 TRBV27 NA CASRSNDRGNSPLHF TGTGCCAGCAGATCCAACGACAGGGGTAATTCACCCCTCCACTTT
TRBJ2-5 NA TRBV11-2 NA CASSLGAETQYF TGTGCCAGCAGCTTAGGAGCCGAGACCCAGTACTTC
TRBJ1-3 TRBD1 TRBV28 NA CASRPTGSSSGNTIYF TGTGCCAGCAGACCGACAGGGTCGAGTTCTGGAAACACCATATATTTT
TRBJ1-2 TRBD1 TRBV7-2 NA CASSSTSGQGIFGYTF TGTGCCAGCAGCTCAACATCGGGACAGGGAATATTTGGCTACACCTTC
TRBJ1-3 NA TRBV4-2 NA CASSRTQDEENTIYF TGTGCCAGCAGCCGGACACAGGACGAGGAAAACACCATATATTTT
TRBJ2-1 TRBD2 TRBV25-1 NA CASSGSSGPLAEFF TGTGCCAGCAGTGGGTCTAGCGGACCCCTTGCTGAGTTCTTC
TRBJ1-5 NA TRBV2 NA CASSAWAGGSNQPQHF TGTGCCAGCAGTGCATGGGCGGGGGGGAGCAATCAGCCCCAGCATTTT
TRBJ2-7 NA TRBV11-2 NA CASSLRSIRDSNYEQYF TGTGCCAGCAGCCTACGATCCATCAGGGATTCGAATTACGAGCAGTACTTC
TRBJ1-2 TRBD1 TRBV5-6 once CASSPTGSRYTF TGTGCCAGCAGCCCGACAGGGTCCCGCTACACCTTC
TRBJ1-5 TRBD1 TRBV11-2 NA CASSRQGDQPQHF TGTGCCAGCAGCCGACAGGGGGATCAGCCCCAGCATTTT
TRBJ2-1 TRBD2 TRBV19 NA CASSARGGTGVEQFF TGTGCCAGTAGTGCCCGCGGGGGGACCGGGGTTGAGCAGTTCTTC